This T cell receptor (beta chain) emerged from a study of early T cells in non-severe SARS-CoV-2 infection. Study-level information: The authors sequenced bulk RNA from unsorted whole blood, leaving chains unpaired. Study results and caveats: VDJdb matching favored anti-spike CD8 responses, missing private and CD4 specificities.

This clonotype was seen only a few times. Its antigen is not identified. Unique molecular identifiers were added to individual cDNA molecules. One entry per CDR3 protein, called by TCRdb with MiXCR from the 5' RACE reads. The sample lists tens of thousands of distinct CDR3 sequences, about 14% occurring once. The source was whole blood, collected at baseline. The sequence was obtained from an adult who was a healthcare worker with PCR-confirmed SARS-CoV-2 infection or an uninfected control (not recorded which).

In DNA form, the CDR3 reads TGTGCCAGCAGCTTTCCCTCCCGGACAGGGAGGACTGAAGCTTTCTTT. Protein sequence: CASSFPSRTGRTEAFF. The rearrangement links TRBV7-9 to TRBJ1-1, with 8 bases lining up with TRBD1. The CDR3 has 16 amino acids. Per the germline V gene, CDR1 is SEHNR and CDR2 is FQNEAQ (reference sequence). The V and J ends lost 3 bases and 5 bases, in that order; junction bases with no gene match: 11.